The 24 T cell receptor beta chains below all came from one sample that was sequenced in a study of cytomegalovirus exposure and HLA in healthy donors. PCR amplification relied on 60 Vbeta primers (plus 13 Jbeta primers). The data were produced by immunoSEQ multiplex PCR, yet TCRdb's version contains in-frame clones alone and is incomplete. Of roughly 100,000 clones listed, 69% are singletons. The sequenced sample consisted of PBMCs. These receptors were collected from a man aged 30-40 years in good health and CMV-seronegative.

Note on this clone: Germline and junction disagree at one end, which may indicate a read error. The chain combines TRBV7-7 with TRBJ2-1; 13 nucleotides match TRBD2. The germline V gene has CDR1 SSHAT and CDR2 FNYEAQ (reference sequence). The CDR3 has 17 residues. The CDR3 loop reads CASSPRLAGGSYNEQFF. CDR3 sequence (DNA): TGTGCTAGCAGCCCAAGACTAGCGGGAGGCTCCTACAATGAGCAGTTCTTC.

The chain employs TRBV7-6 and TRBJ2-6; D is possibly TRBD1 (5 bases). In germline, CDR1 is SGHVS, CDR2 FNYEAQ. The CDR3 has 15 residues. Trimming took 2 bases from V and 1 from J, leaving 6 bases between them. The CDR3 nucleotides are TGTGCCAGCAGCTTACGACAGTCTGGGGCCAACGTCCTGACTTTC. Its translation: CASSLRQSGANVLTF.

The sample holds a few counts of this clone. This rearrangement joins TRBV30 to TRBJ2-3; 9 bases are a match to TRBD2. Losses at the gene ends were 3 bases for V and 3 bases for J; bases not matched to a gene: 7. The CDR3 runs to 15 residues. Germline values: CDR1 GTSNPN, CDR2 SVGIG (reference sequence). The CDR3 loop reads CAWRREGRGTDTQYF. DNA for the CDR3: TGTGCCTGGAGGCGGGAGGGCCGCGGTACAGATACGCAGTATTTT.

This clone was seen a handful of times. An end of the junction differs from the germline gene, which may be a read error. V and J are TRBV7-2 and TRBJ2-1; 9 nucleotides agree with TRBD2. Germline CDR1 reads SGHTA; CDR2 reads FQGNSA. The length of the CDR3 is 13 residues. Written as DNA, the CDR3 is TGTGCCAGCAGCGGCTCACCCGGGACTAGCACAATCTTC. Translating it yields CASSGSPGTSTIF.

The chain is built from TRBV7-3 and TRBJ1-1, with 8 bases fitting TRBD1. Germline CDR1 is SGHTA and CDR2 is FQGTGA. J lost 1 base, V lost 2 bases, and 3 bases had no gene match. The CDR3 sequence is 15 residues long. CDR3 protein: CASSLYGTGNTEAFF. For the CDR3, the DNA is TGTGCCAGCAGCTTATACGGGACAGGGAACACTGAAGCTTTCTTT.

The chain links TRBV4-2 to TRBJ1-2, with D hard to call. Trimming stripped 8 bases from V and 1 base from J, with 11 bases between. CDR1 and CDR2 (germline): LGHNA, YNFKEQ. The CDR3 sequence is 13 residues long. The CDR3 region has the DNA TGTGCCAGCGCCCCGGTTTTTAACTATGGCTACACCTTC. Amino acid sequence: CASAPVFNYGYTF.

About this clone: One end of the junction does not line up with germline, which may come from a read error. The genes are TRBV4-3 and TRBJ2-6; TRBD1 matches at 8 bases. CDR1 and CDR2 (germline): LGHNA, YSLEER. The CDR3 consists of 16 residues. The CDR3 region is CASSQGQGSGANGLTF. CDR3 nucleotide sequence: TGCGCCAGCAGCCAAGGACAGGGGTCTGGGGCCAACGGCCTGACTTTC.

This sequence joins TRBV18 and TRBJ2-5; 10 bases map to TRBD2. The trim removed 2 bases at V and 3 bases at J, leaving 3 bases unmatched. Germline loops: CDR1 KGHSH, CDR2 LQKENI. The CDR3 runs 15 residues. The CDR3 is CASSPGTSVEETQYF. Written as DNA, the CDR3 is TGTGCCAGCTCACCAGGGACTAGCGTAGAAGAGACCCAGTACTTC.

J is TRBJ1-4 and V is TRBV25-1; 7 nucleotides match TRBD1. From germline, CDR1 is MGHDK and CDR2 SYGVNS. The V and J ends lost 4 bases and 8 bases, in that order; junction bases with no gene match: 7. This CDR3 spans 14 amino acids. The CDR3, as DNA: TGTGCCAGCAGTGGAGACAGGGCAGGGGAAAAACTGTTTTTT. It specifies CASSGDRAGEKLFF.

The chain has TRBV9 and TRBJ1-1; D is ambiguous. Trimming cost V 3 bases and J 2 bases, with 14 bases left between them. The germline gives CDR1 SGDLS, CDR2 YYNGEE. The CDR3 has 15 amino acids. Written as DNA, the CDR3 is TGTGCCAGCAGCGCTTGGTCTACCCCAAACACTGAAGCTTTCTTT. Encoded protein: CASSAWSTPNTEAFF.

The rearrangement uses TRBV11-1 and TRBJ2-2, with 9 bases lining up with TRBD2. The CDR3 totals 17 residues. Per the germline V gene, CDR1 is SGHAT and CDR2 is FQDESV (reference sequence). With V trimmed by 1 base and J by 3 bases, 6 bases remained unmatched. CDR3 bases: TGTGCCAGCAGCTTAGGCCGACTAGCGGACTACACCGGGGAGCTGTTTTTT. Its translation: CASSLGRLADYTGELFF.

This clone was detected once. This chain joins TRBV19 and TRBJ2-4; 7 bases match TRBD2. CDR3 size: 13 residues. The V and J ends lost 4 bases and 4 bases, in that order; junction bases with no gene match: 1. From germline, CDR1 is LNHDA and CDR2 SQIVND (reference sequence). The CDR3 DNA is TGTGCCAGTAGTACCGGGAGGAAAAACATTCAGTACTTC. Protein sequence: CASSTGRKNIQYF.

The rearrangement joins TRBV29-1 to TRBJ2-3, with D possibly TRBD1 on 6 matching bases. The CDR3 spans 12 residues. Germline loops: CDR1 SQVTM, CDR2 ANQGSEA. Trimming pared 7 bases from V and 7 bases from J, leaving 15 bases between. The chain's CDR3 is CSGQDGGYTQYF. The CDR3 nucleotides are TGCAGCGGACAGGATGGAGGTTATACGCAGTATTTT.

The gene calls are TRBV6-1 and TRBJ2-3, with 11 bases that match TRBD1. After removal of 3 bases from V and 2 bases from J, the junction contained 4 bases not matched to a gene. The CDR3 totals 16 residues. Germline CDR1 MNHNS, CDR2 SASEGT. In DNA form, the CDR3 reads TGTGCCAGCAGTGATAGGGACAGGGGGGCCACAGATACGCAGTATTTT. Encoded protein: CASSDRDRGATDTQYF.

Here the CDR3 DNA reads TGTGCCAGCAGCTTATCCCAGTTCTATGGCTACACCTTC. Amino acid sequence: CASSLSQFYGYTF. The V and J genes are TRBV7-2 and TRBJ1-2; no firm D call. The germline V gene has CDR1 SGHTA and CDR2 FQGNSA. V was pared by 2 bases and J by 4 bases, with 8 bases between. CDR3 size: 13 residues.

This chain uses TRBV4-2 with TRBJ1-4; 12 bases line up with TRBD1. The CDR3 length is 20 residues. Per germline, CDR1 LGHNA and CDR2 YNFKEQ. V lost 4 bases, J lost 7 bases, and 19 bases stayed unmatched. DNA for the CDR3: TGTGCCAGCAGCCCACTCGAGGGTGGGACAGGGGGCCCGGGGGGTGAAAAACTGTTTTTT. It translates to CASSPLEGGTGGPGGEKLFF.

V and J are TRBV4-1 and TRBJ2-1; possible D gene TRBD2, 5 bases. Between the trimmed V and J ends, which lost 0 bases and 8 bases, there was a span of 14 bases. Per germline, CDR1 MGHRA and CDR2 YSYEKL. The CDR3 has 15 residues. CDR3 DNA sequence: TGCGCCAGCAGCCAAGATGATCGGGGTGGCGATGAGCAGTTCTTC. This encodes CASSQDDRGGDEQFF.

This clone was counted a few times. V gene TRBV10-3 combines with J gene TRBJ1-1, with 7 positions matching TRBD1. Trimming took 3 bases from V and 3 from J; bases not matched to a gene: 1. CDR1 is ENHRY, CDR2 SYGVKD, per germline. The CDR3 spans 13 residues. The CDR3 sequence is CAISDRGDTEAFF. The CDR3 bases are TGTGCCATCAGTGACAGGGGGGACACTGAAGCTTTCTTT.

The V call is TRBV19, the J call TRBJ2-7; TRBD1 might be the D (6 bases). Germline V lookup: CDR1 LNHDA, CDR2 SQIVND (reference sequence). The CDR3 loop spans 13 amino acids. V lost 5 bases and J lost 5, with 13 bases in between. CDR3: CASSFTQGDEQYF. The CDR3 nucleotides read TGTGCCAGTAGTTTTACACAGGGCGACGAGCAGTACTTC.

CDR3 nucleotide sequence: TGTGCCAGCACGACAGAAGCGAACACCGGGGAGCTGTTTTTT. Its translation is CASTTEANTGELFF. The V call is TRBV7-8, the J call TRBJ2-2; D possibly corresponds to TRBD1 (5 bases). CDR1 is SGHVS and CDR2 is FQNEAQ in the germline V gene. This CDR3 is 14 amino acids long. Trimming stripped 7 bases from V and 0 bases from J, with 9 bases between.

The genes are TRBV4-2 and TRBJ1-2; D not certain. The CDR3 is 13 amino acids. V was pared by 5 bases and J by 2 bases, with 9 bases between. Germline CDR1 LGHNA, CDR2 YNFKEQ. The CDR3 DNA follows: TGTGCCAGCAGCTCGGAGGGCAACTATGGCTACACCTTC. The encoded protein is CASSSEGNYGYTF.

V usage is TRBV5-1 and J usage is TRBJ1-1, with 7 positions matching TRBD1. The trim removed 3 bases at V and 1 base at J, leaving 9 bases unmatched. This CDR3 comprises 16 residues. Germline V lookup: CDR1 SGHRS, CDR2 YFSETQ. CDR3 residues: CASSSQPGTENTEAFF. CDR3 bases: TGCGCCAGCAGCTCACAACCCGGGACAGAGAACACTGAAGCTTTCTTT.

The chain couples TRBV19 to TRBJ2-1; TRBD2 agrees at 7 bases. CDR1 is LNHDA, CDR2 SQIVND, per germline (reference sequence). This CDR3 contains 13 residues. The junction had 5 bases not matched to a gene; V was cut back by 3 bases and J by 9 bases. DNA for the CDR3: TGTGCCAGTAGTATTTTAACTAGCGTTGAGCAGTTCTTC. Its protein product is CASSILTSVEQFF.

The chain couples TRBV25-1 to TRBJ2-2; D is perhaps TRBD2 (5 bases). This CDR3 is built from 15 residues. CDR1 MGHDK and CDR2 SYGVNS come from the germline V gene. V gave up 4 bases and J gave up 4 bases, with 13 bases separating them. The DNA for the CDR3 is TGTGCCAGCAGTGTACGAGGGCTTGGCACCGGGGAGCTGTTTTTT. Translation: CASSVRGLGTGELFF.